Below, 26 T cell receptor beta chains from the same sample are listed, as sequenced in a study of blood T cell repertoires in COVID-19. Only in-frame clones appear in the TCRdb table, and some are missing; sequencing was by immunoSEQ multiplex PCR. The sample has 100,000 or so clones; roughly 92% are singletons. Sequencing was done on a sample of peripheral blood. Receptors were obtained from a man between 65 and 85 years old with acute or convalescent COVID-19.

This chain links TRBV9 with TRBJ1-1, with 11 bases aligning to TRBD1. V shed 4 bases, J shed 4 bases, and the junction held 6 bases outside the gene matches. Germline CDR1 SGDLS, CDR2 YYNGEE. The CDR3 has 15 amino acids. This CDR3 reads CASSPRGTGGTEAFF. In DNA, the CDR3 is TGTGCCAGCAGCCCGAGGGGGACAGGGGGCACTGAAGCTTTCTTT. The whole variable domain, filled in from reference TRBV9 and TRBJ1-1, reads DSGVTQTPKHLITATGQRVTLRCSPRSGDLSVYWYQQSLDQGLQFLIQYYNGEERAKGNILERFSAQQFPDLHSELNLSSLELGDSALYFCASSPRGTGGTEAFFGQGTRLTVV.

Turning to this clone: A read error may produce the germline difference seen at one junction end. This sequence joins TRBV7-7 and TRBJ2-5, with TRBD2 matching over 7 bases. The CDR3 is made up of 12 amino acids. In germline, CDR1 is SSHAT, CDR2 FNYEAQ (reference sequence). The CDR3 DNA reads TGTGCTAGCAGCTCGGGAGGAGAGACCCAGTACTTC. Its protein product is CASSSGGETQYF.

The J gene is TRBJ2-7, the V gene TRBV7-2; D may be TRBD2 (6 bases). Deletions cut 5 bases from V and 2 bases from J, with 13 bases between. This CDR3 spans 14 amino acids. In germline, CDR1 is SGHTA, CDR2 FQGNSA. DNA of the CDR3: TGTGCCAGCAGCCCCGGCGGGGTGCCCTACGAGCAGTACTTC. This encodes CASSPGGVPYEQYF. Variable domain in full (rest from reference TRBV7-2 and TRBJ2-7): GAGVSQSPSNKVTEKGKDVELRCDPISGHTALYWYRQSLGQGLEFLIYFQGNSAPDKSGLPSDRFSAERTGGSVSTLTIQRTQQEDSAVYLCASSPGGVPYEQYFGPGTRLTVT.

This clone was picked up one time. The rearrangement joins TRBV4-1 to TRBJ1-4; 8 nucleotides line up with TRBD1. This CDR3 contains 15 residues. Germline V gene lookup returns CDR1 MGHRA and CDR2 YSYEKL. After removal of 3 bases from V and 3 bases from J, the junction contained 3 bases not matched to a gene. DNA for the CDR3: TGCGCCAGCAGCCAGACAGGGGTGGCTAATGAAAAACTGTTTTTT. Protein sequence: CASSQTGVANEKLFF.

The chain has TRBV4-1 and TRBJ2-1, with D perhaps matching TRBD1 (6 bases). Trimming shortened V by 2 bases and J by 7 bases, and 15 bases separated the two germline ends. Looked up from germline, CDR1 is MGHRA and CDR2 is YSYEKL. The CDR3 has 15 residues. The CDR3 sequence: CASSQKPLGANEQFF. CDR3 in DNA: TGCGCCAGCAGCCAAAAACCTTTGGGGGCGAATGAGCAGTTCTTC.

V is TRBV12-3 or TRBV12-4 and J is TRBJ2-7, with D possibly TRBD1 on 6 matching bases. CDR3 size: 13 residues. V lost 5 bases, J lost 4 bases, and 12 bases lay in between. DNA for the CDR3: TGTGCCAGCAGTCCTTTTACAGGGTACGAGCAGTACTTC. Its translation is CASSPFTGYEQYF.

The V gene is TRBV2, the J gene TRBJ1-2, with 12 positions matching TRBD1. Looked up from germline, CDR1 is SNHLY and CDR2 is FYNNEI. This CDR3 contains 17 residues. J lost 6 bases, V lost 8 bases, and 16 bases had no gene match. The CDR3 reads CASPPVMGQGARNGYTF. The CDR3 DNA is TGTGCCAGCCCCCCTGTGATGGGACAGGGGGCGCGAAATGGCTACACCTTC.

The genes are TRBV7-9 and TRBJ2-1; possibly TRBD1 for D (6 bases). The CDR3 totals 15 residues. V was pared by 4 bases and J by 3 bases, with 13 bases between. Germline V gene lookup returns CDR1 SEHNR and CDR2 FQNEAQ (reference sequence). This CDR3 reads CASSSPGHRYNEQFF. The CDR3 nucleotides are TGTGCCAGCAGCTCCCCGGGACACCGCTACAATGAGCAGTTCTTC.

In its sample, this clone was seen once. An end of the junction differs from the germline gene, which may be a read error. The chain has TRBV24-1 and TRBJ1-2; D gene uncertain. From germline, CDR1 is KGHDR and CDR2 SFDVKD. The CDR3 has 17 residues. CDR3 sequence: CATSDPRAAGPNYGHTF. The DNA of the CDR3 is TGTGCCACCAGTGATCCGAGGGCGGCAGGCCCTAACTATGGCCACACCTTC.

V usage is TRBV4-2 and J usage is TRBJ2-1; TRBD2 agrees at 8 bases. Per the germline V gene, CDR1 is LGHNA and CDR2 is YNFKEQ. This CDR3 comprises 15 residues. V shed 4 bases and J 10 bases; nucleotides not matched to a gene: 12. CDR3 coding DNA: TGTGCCAGCAGCCCCACTAGCGGATCCAAATGGGAGCAGTTCTTC. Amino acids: CASSPTSGSKWEQFF.

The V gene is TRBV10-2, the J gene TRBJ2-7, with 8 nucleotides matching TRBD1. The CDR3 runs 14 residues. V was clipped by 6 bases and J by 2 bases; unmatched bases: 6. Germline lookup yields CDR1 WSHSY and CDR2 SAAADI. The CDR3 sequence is CASRDRDPPYEQYF. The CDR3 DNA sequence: TGCGCCAGCAGGGACAGGGACCCTCCCTACGAGCAGTACTTC.

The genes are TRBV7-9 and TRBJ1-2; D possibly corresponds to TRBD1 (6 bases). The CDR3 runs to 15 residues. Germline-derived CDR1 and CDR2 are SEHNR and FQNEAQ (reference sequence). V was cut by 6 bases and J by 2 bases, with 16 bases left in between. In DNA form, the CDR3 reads TGTGCCAGCAGGGTCCAAGACAGGCTAAACTATGGCTACACCTTC. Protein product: CASRVQDRLNYGYTF.

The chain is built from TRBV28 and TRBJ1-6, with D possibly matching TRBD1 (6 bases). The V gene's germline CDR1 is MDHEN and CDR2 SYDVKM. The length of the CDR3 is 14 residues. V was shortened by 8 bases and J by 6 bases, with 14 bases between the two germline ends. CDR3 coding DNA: TGTGCCAGCTGGGGGGGGCGGGGTAATTCACCCCTCCACTTT. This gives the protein CASWGGRGNSPLHF.

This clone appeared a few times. CDR3 residues: CASSLQRGQGALYEQYF. CDR3 nucleotides: TGTGCCAGCAGCTTGCAGAGGGGACAGGGCGCCCTCTACGAGCAGTACTTC. The chain couples TRBV5-6 to TRBJ2-7; 9 nucleotides agree with TRBD1. The germline V gene has CDR1 SGHDT and CDR2 YYEEEE. CDR3 length: 17 residues. V lost 1 base, J lost 3 bases, and 11 bases stayed unmatched.

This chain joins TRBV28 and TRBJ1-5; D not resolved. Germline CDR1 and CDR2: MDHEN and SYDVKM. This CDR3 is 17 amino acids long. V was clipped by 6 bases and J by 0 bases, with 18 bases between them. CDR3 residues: CASSSRIRYYSNQPQHF. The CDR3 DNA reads TGTGCCAGCAGCTCCAGGATACGCTATTATAGCAATCAGCCCCAGCATTTT.

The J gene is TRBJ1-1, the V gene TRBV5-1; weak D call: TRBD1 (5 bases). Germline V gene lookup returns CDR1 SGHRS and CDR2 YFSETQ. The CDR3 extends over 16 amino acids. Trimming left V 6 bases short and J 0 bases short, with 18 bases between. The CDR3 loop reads CASTNQGHAMNTEAFF. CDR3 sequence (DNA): TGCGCCAGCACTAATCAGGGTCACGCAATGAACACTGAAGCTTTCTTT.

The CDR3 sequence is CASSLASGFNQPQHF. The CDR3 DNA reads as TGTGCCAGCAGCTTAGCTTCCGGTTTTAATCAGCCCCAGCATTTT. The rearrangement uses TRBV7-6 and TRBJ1-5; D not resolved. The CDR3 runs to 15 residues. CDR1 SGHVS and CDR2 FNYEAQ come from the germline V gene. Trimming left V 0 bases short and J 4 bases short, with 10 bases between. The complete variable domain, with remaining parts taken from reference TRBV7-6 and TRBJ1-5, reads GAGVSQSPRYKVTKRGQDVALRCDPISGHVSLYWYRQALGQGPEFLTYFNYEAQQDKSGLPNDRFSAERPEGSISTLTIQRTEQRDSAMYRCASSLASGFNQPQHFGDGTRLSIL.

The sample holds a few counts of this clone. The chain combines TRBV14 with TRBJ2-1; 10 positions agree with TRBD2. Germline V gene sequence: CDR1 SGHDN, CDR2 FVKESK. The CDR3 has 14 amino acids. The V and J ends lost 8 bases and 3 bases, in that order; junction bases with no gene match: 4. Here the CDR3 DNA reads TGTGCCAGCGGTACTAGCGGGAACTACAATGAGCAGTTCTTC. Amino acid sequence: CASGTSGNYNEQFF.

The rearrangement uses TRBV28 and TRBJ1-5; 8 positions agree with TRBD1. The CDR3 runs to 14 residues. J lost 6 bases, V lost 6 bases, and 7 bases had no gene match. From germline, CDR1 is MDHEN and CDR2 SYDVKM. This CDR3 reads CASRAGQGGQPQHF. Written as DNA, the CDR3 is TGTGCCAGCAGGGCCGGACAGGGCGGTCAGCCCCAGCATTTT.

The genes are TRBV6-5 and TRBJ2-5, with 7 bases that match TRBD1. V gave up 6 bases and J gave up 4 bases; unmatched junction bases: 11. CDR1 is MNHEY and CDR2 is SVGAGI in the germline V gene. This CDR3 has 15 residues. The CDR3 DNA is TGTGCCAGCAGGCTCCAACAGGGGTCGGGAGAGACCCAGTACTTC. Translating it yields CASRLQQGSGETQYF.

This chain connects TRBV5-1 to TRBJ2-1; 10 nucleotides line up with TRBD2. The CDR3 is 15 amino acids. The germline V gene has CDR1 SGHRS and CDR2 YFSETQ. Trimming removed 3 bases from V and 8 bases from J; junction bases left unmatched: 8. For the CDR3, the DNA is TGCGCCAGCAGCTATCAAGCGGGGGGGCTGGATGAGCAGTTCTTC. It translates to CASSYQAGGLDEQFF. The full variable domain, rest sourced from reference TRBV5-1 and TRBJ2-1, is KAGVTQTPRYLIKTRGQQVTLSCSPISGHRSVSWYQQTPGQGLQFLFEYFSETQRNKGNFPGRFSGRQFSNSRSEMNVSTLELGDSALYLCASSYQAGGLDEQFFGPGTRLTVL.

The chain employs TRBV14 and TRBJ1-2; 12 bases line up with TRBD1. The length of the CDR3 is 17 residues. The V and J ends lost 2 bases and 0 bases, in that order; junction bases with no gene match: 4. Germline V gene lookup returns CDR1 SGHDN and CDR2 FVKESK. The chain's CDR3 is CASSQRRDRGPNYGYTF. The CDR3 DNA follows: TGTGCCAGCAGCCAACGCCGGGACAGGGGGCCTAACTATGGCTACACCTTC. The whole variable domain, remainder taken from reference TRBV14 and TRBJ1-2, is EAGVTQFPSHSVIEKGQTVTLRCDPISGHDNLYWYRRVMGKEIKFLLHFVKESKQDESGMPNNRFLAERTGGTYSTLKVQPAELEDSGVYFCASSQRRDRGPNYGYTFGSGTRLTVV.

The CDR3 sequence is CASSQGQILFF. The CDR3 DNA sequence: TGTGCCAGCAGCCAGGGACAGATTCTGTTTTTT. The chain couples TRBV6-2 or TRBV6-3 to TRBJ1-4; 7 bases fit TRBD1. Germline assignment: CDR1 MNHEY and CDR2 SVGEGT. V shed 6 bases and J 14 bases; nucleotides not matched to a gene: 6. The CDR3 runs to 11 residues.

CDR3 in amino acids: CASSDGTTFGEQYF. The CDR3 DNA reads TGTGCCAGCAGCGACGGGACTACTTTCGGGGAGCAGTACTTC. The rearrangement links TRBV3-1 (or the pseudogene TRBV3-2) to TRBJ2-7, with TRBD2 matching over 7 bases. V dropped 5 bases and J dropped 7; count of bases not matched to a gene: 11. Germline V gene data show CDR1 as LGHDT and CDR2 as YNNKEL (reference sequence). CDR3 length: 14 residues.

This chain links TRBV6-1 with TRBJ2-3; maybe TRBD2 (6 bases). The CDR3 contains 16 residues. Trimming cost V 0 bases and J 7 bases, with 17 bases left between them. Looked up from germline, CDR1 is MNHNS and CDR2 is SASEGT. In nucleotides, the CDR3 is TGTGCCAGCAGTGAAGCGCCGACTAGTCCTACGTATACGCAGTATTTT. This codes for CASSEAPTSPTYTQYF.

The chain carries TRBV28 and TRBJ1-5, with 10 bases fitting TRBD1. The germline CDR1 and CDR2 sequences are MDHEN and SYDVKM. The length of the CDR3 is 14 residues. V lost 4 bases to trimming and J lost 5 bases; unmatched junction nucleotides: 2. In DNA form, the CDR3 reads TGTGCCAGCAGTTCAGGACAGGGGGATCAGCCCCAGCATTTT. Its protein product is CASSSGQGDQPQHF. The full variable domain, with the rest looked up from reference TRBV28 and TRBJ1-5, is DVKVTQSSRYLVKRTGEKVFLECVQDMDHENMFWYRQDPGLGLRLIYFSYDVKMKEKGDIPEGYSVSREKKERFSLILESASTNQTSMYLCASSSGQGDQPQHFGDGTRLSIL.